The 22 T cell receptor beta chains in this list originate from one sample, sequenced in a study of blood T cell repertoires in COVID-19. Libraries were prepared by immunoSEQ multiplex PCR; TCRdb keeps only in-frame clonotypes and omits some of them. The sample records 60,000 to 75,000 clones, around 87% being singletons. The material sequenced was peripheral blood. All receptors derive from a man aged 50 or older with active COVID-19.

This sequence joins TRBV6-4 and TRBJ2-1; TRBD2 matches 10 bases. CDR3 size: 16 residues. Trimming at V came to 5 bases and at J to 0 bases, leaving 4 bases not matched to a gene. Germline lookup yields CDR1 MRHNA and CDR2 SNTAGT. CDR3 sequence: CASSHASGSSYNEQFF. CDR3 nucleotides: TGTGCCAGCAGTCACGCTAGCGGGAGCTCCTACAATGAGCAGTTCTTC.

The V and J genes are TRBV28 and TRBJ2-7, with 9 bases identical to TRBD2. Germline CDR1 and CDR2: MDHEN and SYDVKM. The CDR3 spans 16 residues. Trimming at V came to 6 bases and at J to 2 bases, leaving 11 bases not matched to a gene. The CDR3 coding sequence is TGTGCCAGCAGCCCCGGCGGGGGGGGCCGAACCTACGAGCAGTACTTC. This translates into CASSPGGGGRTYEQYF.

The V call is TRBV2, the J call TRBJ2-7, with D hard to call. Germline lookup yields CDR1 SNHLY and CDR2 FYNNEI. Trimming pared 1 base from V and 5 bases from J, leaving 6 bases between. The CDR3 loop spans 12 amino acids. The CDR3 DNA reads TGTGCCAGCAGTGAAGGTTTTAACGAGCAGTACTTC. It encodes CASSEGFNEQYF.

CDR3 DNA: TGCGCCAGCCACCGGGGACAGTTGAACACTGAAGCTTTCTTT. Its protein product is CASHRGQLNTEAFF. The genes are TRBV5-1 and TRBJ1-1; 7 positions agree with TRBD1. Germline values: CDR1 SGHRS, CDR2 YFSETQ. The CDR3 covers 14 residues. Trimming at V came to 7 bases and at J to 0 bases, leaving 6 bases not matched to a gene. Full variable domain (outside the CDR3, taken from reference TRBV5-1 and TRBJ1-1): KAGVTQTPRYLIKTRGQQVTLSCSPISGHRSVSWYQQTPGQGLQFLFEYFSETQRNKGNFPGRFSGRQFSNSRSEMNVSTLELGDSALYLCASHRGQLNTEAFFGQGTRLTVV.

This clone was detected only a few times. This chain links TRBV6-5 with TRBJ2-7; D perhaps matches TRBD1 (6 bases). The CDR3 is made up of 13 amino acids. V lost 7 bases and J 1 base, leaving 11 bases between the germline ends. Germline V gene sequence: CDR1 MNHEY, CDR2 SVGAGI. The CDR3 spells CASNRAGSYEQYF. The CDR3 DNA reads as TGTGCCAGCAACAGGGCAGGGTCCTACGAGCAGTACTTC.

This chain uses TRBV4-3 with TRBJ2-3, with D possibly TRBD2 on 6 matching bases. Per germline, CDR1 LGHNA and CDR2 YSLEER. There are 16 residues in the CDR3. Trimming took 0 bases from V and 2 from J, leaving 12 bases between them. The CDR3 DNA follows: TGCGCCAGCAGCCAAGAGCTAGCGTATAACACAGATACGCAGTATTTT. Translated, it gives CASSQELAYNTDTQYF.

This clone was observed a single time. The chain uses TRBV5-1 and TRBJ2-7; D might be TRBD2 (5 bases). The germline CDR1 and CDR2 sequences are SGHRS and YFSETQ. Trimming shortened V by 3 bases and J by 7 bases, and 17 bases separated the two germline ends. The CDR3 spans 14 residues. The CDR3, as DNA: TGCGCCAGCAGCTCTGAGGGCACTTCGGGGGAGCAGTACTTC. It specifies CASSSEGTSGEQYF. Based on the CDR3 plus reference TRBV5-1 and TRBJ2-7, the full variable domain is KAGVTQTPRYLIKTRGQQVTLSCSPISGHRSVSWYQQTPGQGLQFLFEYFSETQRNKGNFPGRFSGRQFSNSRSEMNVSTLELGDSALYLCASSSEGTSGEQYFGPGTRLTVT.

V gene TRBV7-2 combines with J gene TRBJ1-2; a possible D gene is TRBD1 (5 bases). The CDR3 covers 13 residues. Germline loops: CDR1 SGHTA, CDR2 FQGNSA. The V end was cut by 7 bases, the J end by 4 bases, with 13 bases between. Written as DNA, the CDR3 is TGTGCCAGCACCCTTCAGGGTTCCTATGGCTACACCTTC. Translating gives CASTLQGSYGYTF.

The J gene is TRBJ2-4, the V gene TRBV7-2; possibly TRBD2 for D (5 bases). The CDR3 has 16 amino acids. V shed 5 bases and J shed 0 bases, with 14 bases lying between them. Germline assignment: CDR1 SGHTA and CDR2 FQGNSA. DNA for the CDR3: TGTGCCAGCAGCCCCCTAGCCATGGTAGCCAAAAACATTCAGTACTTC. As protein: CASSPLAMVAKNIQYF.

This chain joins TRBV6-5 and TRBJ1-1, with D unclear. Germline CDR1 MNHEY, CDR2 SVGAGI. The V end lost 4 bases, the J end lost 0 bases, and 6 bases lay between the germline ends. The CDR3 runs 13 residues. The CDR3 DNA reads as TGTGCCAGCAGTTCGACAATGAACACTGAAGCTTTCTTT. Encoded protein: CASSSTMNTEAFF.

This clone was seen a handful of times. Distinct nucleotide sequences in the sample also encode this CDR3. This sequence joins TRBV4-2 and TRBJ2-1; 8 bases map to TRBD2. This CDR3 has 16 residues. CDR1 and CDR2 from the germline V gene are LGHNA and YNFKEQ. J lost 0 bases, V lost 1 base, and 2 bases had no gene match. CDR3 nucleotides: TGTGCCAGCAGCCAAGTAAGCGGGAGCTCCTACAATGAGCAGTTCTTC. Its protein is CASSQVSGSSYNEQFF.

This sequence joins TRBV11-1 and TRBJ1-2, with a weak D call TRBD1 (5 bases). In germline, CDR1 is SGHAT, CDR2 FQDESV (reference sequence). The CDR3 contains 13 residues. V was pared by 4 bases and J by 2 bases, with 8 bases between. CDR3 sequence: CASSSTDNYGYTF. CDR3 in DNA: TGTGCCAGCAGCTCGACAGACAACTATGGCTACACCTTC.

Regarding this clone: Other nucleotide sequences from this sample produce the same CDR3. The chain links TRBV5-1 to TRBJ2-1; D is ambiguous. Trimming removed 4 bases from V and 15 bases from J, with 17 bases in between. The CDR3 sequence is 12 residues long. The germline gives CDR1 SGHRS, CDR2 YFSETQ. CDR3 in DNA: TGCGCCAGCAGCGCCCAGGATGCCCAATCGTTCTTC. Encoded protein: CASSAQDAQSFF.

This rearrangement joins TRBV19 to TRBJ2-3, with TRBD1 as a possible D gene (6 bases). The CDR3 loop spans 13 amino acids. Trimming cost V 3 bases and J 4 bases, with 8 bases left between them. The germline CDR1 and CDR2 sequences are LNHDA and SQIVND (reference sequence). The DNA for the CDR3 is TGTGCCAGTAGTATGTACAGGGCAGATACGCAGTATTTT. It encodes CASSMYRADTQYF.

The chain links TRBV7-9 to TRBJ2-1; TRBD1 agrees at 7 bases. Germline V CDR1 and CDR2: SEHNR, FQNEAQ (reference sequence). J gave up 9 bases and V 5 bases, and 1 base lay outside the gene matches. The length of the CDR3 is 11 residues. The CDR3 nucleotides are TGTGCCAGCAGCAGGGGGCCTGAGCAGTTCTTC. Translation gives CASSRGPEQFF.

The genes are TRBV5-1 and TRBJ2-3; D is unclear. The CDR3 spans 13 residues. CDR1 SGHRS and CDR2 YFSETQ come from the germline V gene. V was shortened by 2 bases and J by 1 base, with 5 bases between the two germline ends. For the CDR3, the DNA is TGCGCCAGCAGCTTCGAGGGCACAGATACGCAGTATTTT. It encodes CASSFEGTDTQYF.

V is TRBV7-6 and J is TRBJ2-1; 11 bases map to TRBD2. Trimming at V came to 1 base and at J to 2 bases, leaving 7 bases not matched to a gene. In germline, CDR1 is SGHVS, CDR2 FNYEAQ. This CDR3 contains 18 residues. Written as DNA, the CDR3 is TGTGCCAGCAGCTTAGTCTGGGCTAGCGGGAGGACCTACAATGAGCAGTTCTTC. It is translated as CASSLVWASGRTYNEQFF.

This chain connects TRBV7-8 to TRBJ1-5; D is unclear. This CDR3 has 15 amino acids. In germline, CDR1 is SGHVS, CDR2 FQNEAQ. Deletions cut 3 bases from V and 0 bases from J, with 9 bases between. Here the CDR3 DNA reads TGTGCCAGCAGCTTGTCAGTTTATAGCAATCAGCCCCAGCATTTT. Amino acids: CASSLSVYSNQPQHF.

The chain is built from TRBV7-8 and TRBJ1-3, with a possible D match to TRBD1 (5 bases). The germline gives CDR1 SGHVS, CDR2 FQNEAQ. This CDR3 is built from 16 residues. V lost 2 bases, J lost 0 bases, and 11 bases lay in between. Here the CDR3 reads CASSLQGRYSGNTIYF. The CDR3 DNA sequence: TGTGCCAGCAGCTTACAGGGTAGATACTCTGGAAACACCATATATTTT. Drawing the rest from reference TRBV7-8 and TRBJ1-3, the complete variable domain is GAGVSQSPRYKVAKRGQDVALRCDPISGHVSLFWYQQALGQGPEFLTYFQNEAQLDKSGLPSDRFFAERPEGSVSTLKIQRTQQEDSAVYLCASSLQGRYSGNTIYFGEGSWLTVV.

V and J are TRBV28 and TRBJ1-2; 7 bases agree with TRBD1. The ends lost 3 bases at V and 4 bases at J; junction bases unmatched: 8. The CDR3 covers 15 residues. Germline V gives CDR1 MDHEN, CDR2 SYDVKM. In nucleotides, the CDR3 is TGTGCCAGCAGTTTCCGGGGGCACAGGGGCTATGGCTACACCTTC. Translated: CASSFRGHRGYGYTF.

This chain uses TRBV6-2 or TRBV6-3 with TRBJ2-3, with 16 bases identical to TRBD2. The CDR3 is 17 amino acids. V shed 6 bases and J 2 bases; nucleotides not matched to a gene: 5. Germline CDR1 and CDR2: MNHEY and SVGEGT. The DNA for the CDR3 is TGTGCCAGCAGCCTGGGGACTAGCGGGAGGGCCACAGATACGCAGTATTTT. Translated: CASSLGTSGRATDTQYF.

The chain carries TRBV28 and TRBJ1-5; 8 bases agree with TRBD1. The CDR3 totals 16 residues. Germline CDR1 reads MDHEN; CDR2 reads SYDVKM. Trimming removed 4 bases from V and 2 bases from J; junction bases left unmatched: 7. The CDR3 here is CASSSGQGRGNQPQHF. CDR3 coding DNA: TGTGCCAGCAGTTCCGGACAGGGCAGAGGCAATCAGCCCCAGCATTTT.